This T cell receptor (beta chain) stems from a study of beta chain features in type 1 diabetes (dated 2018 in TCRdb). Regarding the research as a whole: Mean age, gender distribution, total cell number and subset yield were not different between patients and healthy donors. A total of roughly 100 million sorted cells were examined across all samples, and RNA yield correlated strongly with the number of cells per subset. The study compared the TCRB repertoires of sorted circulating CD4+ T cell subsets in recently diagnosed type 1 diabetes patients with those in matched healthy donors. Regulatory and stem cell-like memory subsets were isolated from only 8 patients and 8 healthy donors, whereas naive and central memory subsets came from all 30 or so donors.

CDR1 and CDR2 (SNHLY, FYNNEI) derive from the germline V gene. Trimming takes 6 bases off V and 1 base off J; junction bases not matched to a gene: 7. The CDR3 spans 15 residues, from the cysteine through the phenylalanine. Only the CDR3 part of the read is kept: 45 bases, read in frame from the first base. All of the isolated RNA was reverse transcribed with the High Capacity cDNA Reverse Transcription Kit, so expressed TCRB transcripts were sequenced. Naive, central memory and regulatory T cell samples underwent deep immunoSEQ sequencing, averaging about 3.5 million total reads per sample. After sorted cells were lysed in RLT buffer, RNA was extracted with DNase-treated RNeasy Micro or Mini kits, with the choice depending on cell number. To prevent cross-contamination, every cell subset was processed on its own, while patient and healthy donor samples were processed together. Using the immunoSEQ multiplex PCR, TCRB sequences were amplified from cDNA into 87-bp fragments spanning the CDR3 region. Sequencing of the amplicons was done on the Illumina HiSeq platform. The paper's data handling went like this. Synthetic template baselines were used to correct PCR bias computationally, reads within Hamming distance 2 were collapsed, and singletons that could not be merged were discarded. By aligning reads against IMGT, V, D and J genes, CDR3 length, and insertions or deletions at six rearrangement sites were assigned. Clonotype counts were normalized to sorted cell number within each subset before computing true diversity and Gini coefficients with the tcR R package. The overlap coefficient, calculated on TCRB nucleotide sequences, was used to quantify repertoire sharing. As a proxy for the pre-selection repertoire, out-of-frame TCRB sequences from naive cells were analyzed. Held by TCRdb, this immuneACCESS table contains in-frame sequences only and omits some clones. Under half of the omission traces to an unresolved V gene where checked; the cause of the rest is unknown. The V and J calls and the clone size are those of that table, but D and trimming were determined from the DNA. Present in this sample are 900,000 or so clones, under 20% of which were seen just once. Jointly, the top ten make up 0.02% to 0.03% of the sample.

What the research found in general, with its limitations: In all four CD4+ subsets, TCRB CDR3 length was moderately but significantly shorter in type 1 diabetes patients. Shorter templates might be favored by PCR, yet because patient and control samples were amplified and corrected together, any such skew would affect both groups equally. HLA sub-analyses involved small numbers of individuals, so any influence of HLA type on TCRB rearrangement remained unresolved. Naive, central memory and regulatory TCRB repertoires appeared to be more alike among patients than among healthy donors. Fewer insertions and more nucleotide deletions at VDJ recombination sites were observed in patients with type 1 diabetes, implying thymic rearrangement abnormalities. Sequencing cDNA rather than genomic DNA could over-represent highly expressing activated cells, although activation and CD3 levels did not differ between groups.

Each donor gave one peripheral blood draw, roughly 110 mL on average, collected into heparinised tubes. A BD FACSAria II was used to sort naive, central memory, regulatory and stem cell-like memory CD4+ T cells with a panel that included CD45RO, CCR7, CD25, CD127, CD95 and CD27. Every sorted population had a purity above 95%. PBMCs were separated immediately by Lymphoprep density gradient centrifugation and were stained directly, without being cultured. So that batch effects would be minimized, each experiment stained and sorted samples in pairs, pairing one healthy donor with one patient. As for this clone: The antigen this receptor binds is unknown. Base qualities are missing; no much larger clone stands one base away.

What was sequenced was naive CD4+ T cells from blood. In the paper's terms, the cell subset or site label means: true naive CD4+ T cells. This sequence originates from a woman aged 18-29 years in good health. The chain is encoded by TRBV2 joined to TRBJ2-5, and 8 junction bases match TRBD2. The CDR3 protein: CASRTGTRRQETQYF. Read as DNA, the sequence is TGTGCCAGCAGAACCGGGACTAGACGCCAAGAGACCCAGTACTTC.